One and the same sample provided the 20 T cell receptor beta chains below, sequenced in a study of cytomegalovirus exposure and HLA in healthy donors. Data came from immunoSEQ multiplex PCR; TCRdb stores just in-frame clones and leaves some out. The sample consists of 150,000 to 200,000 clones, more than 80% of them appearing once. Sequenced material: PBMCs. Source of these receptors: a man younger than 35 in good health and CMV-seropositive.

Concerning this clone itself: Other DNA sequences in the sample encode the same CDR3. The chain combines TRBV5-4 with TRBJ2-1; 13 bases fit TRBD2. The CDR3 runs to 16 residues. Germline loops: CDR1 SGHNT, CDR2 YYREEE (reference sequence). Trimming removed 0 bases from V and 4 bases from J; junction bases left unmatched: 1. CDR3 in amino acids: CASSLGGLAGYNEQFF. The DNA of the CDR3 is TGTGCCAGCAGCTTGGGGGGACTAGCGGGATACAATGAGCAGTTCTTC.

The rearrangement uses TRBV30 and TRBJ1-1; a possible D gene is TRBD1 (5 bases). The CDR3 sequence is 15 residues long. Germline V gene sequence: CDR1 GTSNPN, CDR2 SVGIG (reference sequence). Trimming pared 0 bases from V and 6 bases from J, leaving 17 bases between. The CDR3 DNA is TGTGCCTGGAGTGTACTCCCGGGGGTAGGCGCTGAAGCTTTCTTT. Protein product: CAWSVLPGVGAEAFF.

The chain is built from TRBV2 and TRBJ2-7, with 9 bases that match TRBD2. The CDR3 runs to 15 residues. The germline V gene has CDR1 SNHLY and CDR2 FYNNEI. With V trimmed by 0 bases and J by 5 bases, 5 bases remained unmatched. CDR3 sequence (DNA): TGTGCCAGCAGTGAAGCCATAGCGGGAGAGGACGAGCAGTACTTC. This encodes CASSEAIAGEDEQYF.

A word on this clone: Other DNA sequences within the sample encode an identical CDR3. The chain combines TRBV20-1 with TRBJ2-1; D may be TRBD2 (5 bases). CDR1 is DFQATT and CDR2 is SNEGSKA in the germline V gene (reference sequence). The ends were cut back, 2 bases at V and 7 bases at J, with 6 bases in the middle. The CDR3 has 11 amino acids. The CDR3 is CSARRGNEQFF. CDR3 sequence (DNA): TGCAGTGCTAGACGGGGTAATGAGCAGTTCTTC.

The V gene is TRBV25-1, the J gene TRBJ2-2; weak D call: TRBD1 (6 bases). Germline CDR1 reads MGHDK; CDR2 reads SYGVNS. The V end was cut by 3 bases, the J end by 3 bases, with 14 bases between. The CDR3 runs 16 residues. The CDR3 DNA follows: TGTGCCAGCAGTGACAGGGGCCTACCGGACACCGGGGAGCTGTTTTTT. Encoded protein: CASSDRGLPDTGELFF.

This rearrangement joins TRBV27 to TRBJ1-2; D is possibly TRBD1 (6 bases). V dropped 4 bases and J dropped 8 bases, with 17 bases sitting between them. Germline V gene sequence: CDR1 MNHEY, CDR2 SMNVEV (reference sequence). This CDR3 spans 14 amino acids. The CDR3 DNA reads TGTGCCAGCAGTTCCCGGGGGGGGCAGGGGGGCTACACCTTC. Translating gives CASSSRGGQGGYTF.

The genes are TRBV4-1 and TRBJ2-2; D is unresolved. The germline V gene has CDR1 MGHRA and CDR2 YSYEKL. The CDR3 length is 16 residues. Deletions cut 3 bases from V and 0 bases from J, with 11 bases between. The CDR3 here is CASSQLGRSNTGELFF. In nucleotides, the CDR3 is TGCGCCAGCAGCCAGCTGGGCAGGTCGAACACCGGGGAGCTGTTTTTT.

The V call is TRBV30, the J call TRBJ1-2; D ambiguous. The CDR3 length is 14 residues. V was clipped by 0 bases and J by 6 bases, with 14 bases between them. Germline V gives CDR1 GTSNPN, CDR2 SVGIG (reference sequence). The CDR3 reads CAWSVEVEGNGYTF. The CDR3 coding sequence is TGTGCCTGGAGTGTAGAGGTCGAGGGAAATGGCTACACCTTC.

There are a few counts of this clone. V and J are TRBV6-4 and TRBJ2-3; 7 bases align to TRBD1. The CDR3 runs 15 residues. V lost 6 bases to trimming and J lost 2 bases; unmatched junction nucleotides: 8. CDR1 and CDR2 from the germline V gene are MRHNA and SNTAGT. The DNA of the CDR3 is TGTGCCAGCAGACAGGACAGGCTGACCACAGATACGCAGTATTTT. It is translated as CASRQDRLTTDTQYF.

V usage is TRBV30 and J usage is TRBJ2-7, with D maybe TRBD1 (5 bases). Germline V lookup: CDR1 GTSNPN, CDR2 SVGIG (reference sequence). The CDR3 consists of 13 residues. V lost 5 bases and J lost 4, with 15 bases in between. CDR3 nucleotide sequence: TGTGCCTGGCAGGGCTCCCGAAAATACGAGCAGTACTTC. Its protein is CAWQGSRKYEQYF. Supplemented by reference TRBV30 and TRBJ2-7, the full variable domain reads SQTIHQWPATLVQPVGSPLSLECTVEGTSNPNLYWYRQAAGRGLQLLFYSVGIGQISSEVPQNLSASRPQDRQFILSSKKLLLSDSGFYLCAWQGSRKYEQYFGPGTRLTVT.

V is TRBV28 and J is TRBJ2-3; 12 bases agree with TRBD2. Germline CDR1 and CDR2: MDHEN and SYDVKM. V shed 2 bases and J 7 bases; nucleotides not matched to a gene: 1. CDR3 length equals 14 residues. CDR3 sequence: CASSLLAGGNTQYF. The DNA for the CDR3 is TGTGCCAGCAGTTTACTAGCGGGAGGGAATACGCAGTATTTT.

V gene TRBV5-1 combines with J gene TRBJ2-3; unclear D gene. The germline V gene has CDR1 SGHRS and CDR2 YFSETQ. Trimming took off 7 bases at V and 3 bases at J, with 12 bases between the two ends. The CDR3 contains 13 residues. CDR3 DNA: TGCGCCAGCCGGCTCACCAGGACAGATACGCAGTATTTT. Translated, it gives CASRLTRTDTQYF.

J is TRBJ2-1 and V is TRBV6-5; 8 bases line up with TRBD2. The trim removed 5 bases at V and 7 bases at J, leaving 7 bases unmatched. Germline V gene lookup returns CDR1 MNHEY and CDR2 SVGAGI. This CDR3 contains 14 residues. The DNA for the CDR3 is TGTGCCAGCAGTGGGGGGACTAGAGGGAATGAGCAGTTCTTC. Residues: CASSGGTRGNEQFF.

This CDR3 reads CAWSVLASVQETQYF. Here the CDR3 DNA reads TGTGCCTGGAGTGTTTTGGCTAGCGTTCAAGAGACCCAGTACTTC. This chain links TRBV30 with TRBJ2-5; tentative D call: TRBD2 (6 bases). V was pared by 0 bases and J by 2 bases, with 13 bases between. Germline CDR1 GTSNPN, CDR2 SVGIG (reference sequence). The CDR3 loop spans 15 amino acids.

The rearrangement links TRBV27 to TRBJ2-4, with 9 bases that match TRBD2. The CDR3 has 14 amino acids. The ends lost 5 bases at V and 9 bases at J; junction bases unmatched: 8. Germline CDR1 reads MNHEY; CDR2 reads SMNVEV (reference sequence). CDR3 amino acids: CASSPVSGSSIQYF. The CDR3 nucleotides are TGTGCCAGCAGTCCAGTTAGCGGGAGCAGCATTCAGTACTTC.

This clone was counted between two and nine times. Other DNA sequences in the same sample also yield this CDR3. This chain connects TRBV5-1 to TRBJ2-2; D is perhaps TRBD2 (6 bases). Deletions cut 4 bases from V and 0 bases from J, with 10 bases between. Germline CDR1 SGHRS, CDR2 YFSETQ. This CDR3 spans 15 amino acids. The chain's CDR3 is CASSLRDSNTGELFF. The CDR3 coding sequence is TGCGCCAGCAGCCTAAGGGACTCGAACACCGGGGAGCTGTTTTTT.

This chain joins TRBV10-3 and TRBJ1-2; D ambiguous. The CDR3 covers 12 residues. Deletions cut 6 bases from V and 4 bases from J, with 9 bases between. Germline CDR1 is ENHRY and CDR2 is SYGVKD. This CDR3 reads CAIRGSIYGYTF. The CDR3 bases are TGTGCCATCAGGGGGAGTATCTATGGCTACACCTTC.

The gene calls are TRBV5-6 and TRBJ2-5; D not resolved. CDR1 SGHDT and CDR2 YYEEEE come from the germline V gene. There are 12 residues in the CDR3. Trimming shortened V by 6 bases and J by 5 bases, and 11 bases separated the two germline ends. The CDR3 region has the DNA TGTGCCAGCACCTCCTCCTTCGAGACCCAGTACTTC. Protein: CASTSSFETQYF.

Here the CDR3 DNA reads TGTGCCAGCAGTAGACAGGGTGACTATGGCTACACCTTC. Translated: CASSRQGDYGYTF. The chain carries TRBV6-5 and TRBJ1-2; 7 nucleotides match TRBD1. V shed 5 bases and J 3 bases; nucleotides not matched to a gene: 3. CDR3 length equals 13 residues. The germline V gene encodes CDR1 MNHEY and CDR2 SVGAGI.

CDR3 in amino acids: CASSLSRGTNEKLFF. The CDR3 region has the DNA TGTGCCAGCAGTTTATCACGGGGAACTAATGAAAAACTGTTTTTT. The chain links TRBV27 to TRBJ1-4; D remains unclear. This CDR3 contains 15 residues. Trimming pared 0 bases from V and 1 base from J, leaving 6 bases between. Per germline, CDR1 MNHEY and CDR2 SMNVEV (reference sequence).